This T cell receptor (beta chain) was sequenced in a study of CD8 T cells in ankylosing spondylitis. Per germline, CDR1 MNHEY and CDR2 SVGAGI. The length of the CDR3 is 14 residues. The V end lost 0 bases, the J end lost 7 bases, and 10 bases lay between the germline ends. Study observations and caveats: For ankylosing spondylitis blood, a TCR beta motif of about eight highly homologous variants appeared characteristic. Researchers reportedly found disease-linked clones significantly enriched in matched ankylosing spondylitis synovial fluid.

This clonotype was observed a handful of times. Its antigen remains unknown. Quantitative 5'-RACE was performed with molecular barcodes, and it yielded the TCR beta libraries. Each CDR3 protein gets one entry after TCRdb re-called the 5' RACE reads with MiXCR. The sample contains under 250,000 distinct CDR3 sequences, around 32% of which appear only once. Input material: blood, either unsorted or a sorted T cell fraction (not recorded which). The clonotype comes from a male donor with ankylosing spondylitis or in good health (not recorded which). This rearrangement joins TRBV6-5 to TRBJ2-1, with D hard to call. CDR3 sequence reads: CASSYSAGWNEQFF. The CDR3 DNA follows: TGTGCCAGCAGTTACTCGGCAGGTTGGAATGAGCAGTTCTTC.